The next 7 T cell receptor beta chains were all read from a single sample in a study of post-analysis software for immune sequencing data. Findings and limits, study-wide: About five TRBV segments appeared more often in patients than in controls, and TRBV5-6, TRBV5-1 and TRBV20-1 were among these.

Tagging with unique molecular identifiers was a feature of the TCR beta cDNA libraries. MiXCR, applied by TCRdb to the PCR reads, yields one record per CDR3 protein. The sample lists more than 450,000 distinct CDR3 sequences; 44% were seen once. Their antigen targets remain unknown. The sample taken for sequencing was blood. The receptors were sampled from a girl aged 5-17 years with multiple sclerosis.

This clonotype was counted a few times. The rearrangement uses TRBV12-3 or TRBV12-4 and TRBJ2-7, with D unresolved. V was trimmed by 2 bases and J by 5 bases, leaving 13 bases between them. CDR3 length: 14 residues. CDR3 region: CASSLLDLGDEQYF. CDR3 DNA sequence: TGTGCCAGCAGTTTATTAGACCTCGGCGACGAGCAGTACTTC.

This chain uses TRBV9 with TRBJ2-5, with 9 bases fitting TRBD1. The end of the DNA is better explained by TRBJ2-7, so the J call may be wrong. Germline V gene data show CDR1 as SGDLS and CDR2 as YYNGEE. The CDR3 spans 14 residues. In DNA form, the CDR3 reads TGTGCCAGCAGCCCCTGGGACAGGGTAAGCGAGCAGTACTTC. Translated: CASSPWDRVSEQYF.

The chain couples TRBV12-3 or TRBV12-4 to TRBJ2-2, with D maybe TRBD1 (6 bases). The CDR3 sequence is 15 residues long. Trimming shortened V by 5 bases and J by 3 bases, and 13 bases separated the two germline ends. CDR3 nucleotides: TGTGCCAGCAGTACCGATACAGGGTACACCGGGGAGCTGTTTTTT. Amino acids: CASSTDTGYTGELFF.

J is TRBJ1-2 and V is TRBV3-1; D uncertain. The CDR3 has 15 amino acids. Trimming took off 1 base at V and 7 bases at J, with 16 bases between the two ends. Per the germline V gene, CDR1 is LGHDT and CDR2 is YNNKEL (reference sequence). CDR3 sequence: CASSQGWEAPRGYTF. The DNA of the CDR3 is TGTGCCAGCAGCCAAGGATGGGAAGCACCACGTGGCTACACCTTC.

CDR3 in amino acids: CASSQLEWGAKADTQYF. In DNA, the CDR3 is TGCGCCAGCAGCCAATTAGAGTGGGGGGCTAAGGCGGATACGCAGTATTTT. The chain joins TRBV4-1 to TRBJ2-3; D could derive from TRBD1 or TRBD2 (6 bases each). In germline, CDR1 is MGHRA, CDR2 YSYEKL. V lost 2 bases, J lost 6 bases, and 21 bases lay in between. The CDR3 totals 17 residues.

This clonotype has just a few counts. V gene TRBV7-9 combines with J gene TRBJ2-7; D ambiguous. The CDR3 extends over 14 amino acids. Germline CDR1 SEHNR, CDR2 FQNEAQ (reference sequence). V lost 5 bases and J 2 bases, leaving 13 bases between the germline ends. In nucleotides, the CDR3 is TGTGCCAGCAGCCCAGCGACCCTCACCTACGAGCAGTACTTC. This translates into CASSPATLTYEQYF.

The rearrangement uses TRBV7-8 and TRBJ2-3, with a tentative D call TRBD2 (6 bases). The length of the CDR3 is 18 residues. V lost 5 bases, J lost 2 bases, and 23 bases lay in between. Germline V lookup: CDR1 SGHVS, CDR2 FQNEAQ. The CDR3 reads CASSTRPGLLGITDTQYF. The CDR3 region has the DNA TGTGCCAGCAGCACTAGGCCGGGACTCCTAGGAATCACAGATACGCAGTATTTT.